This record covers a single TCR beta chain. These data originate in a study of OX40 agonist ivuxolimab in advanced cancers. The CDR3 extends over 15 amino acids. Germline V gene lookup returns CDR1 LNHDA and CDR2 SQIVND (reference sequence). The V end was cut by 3 bases, the J end by 3 bases, with 12 bases between. The repertoire was sequenced with immunoSEQ multiplex PCR; TCRdb's copy has only in-frame clones and lacks some. The table has about 66,000 clones, 86% seen once; the top ten hold 3.5% to 4%. The sequence was collected from an adult with an advanced solid tumor such as melanoma, head and neck, liver or kidney cancer. The rearrangement links TRBV19 to TRBJ1-5; a weak D match, TRBD1 (5 bases). The starting material was CD4+ or CD8+ T cells sorted from blood, obtained in a trial of the OX40 agonist ivuxolimab. CDR3 DNA: TGTGCCAGTAGTATGGAGACAGCGATCAATCAGCCCCAGCATTTT. It yields the protein CASSMETAINQPQHF.